Below are 26 T cell receptor beta chains sequenced from a single sample in a study of regulatory T cells in long-lasting Graves disease. HTBI primers from iRepertoire and Arm-PCR of CDR3 regions yielded the TCR beta libraries. TCRdb reanalysed the multiplex PCR reads using MiXCR and keeps one entry per CDR3 protein. The sample holds 390,000 or so distinct CDR3 sequences, roughly 25% seen once. The time point here: persistent/refractory GD, antithyroid drugs over 5 years with positive TRAb. PBMC-derived RNA was used for the TCR library. The starting material was peripheral blood mononuclear cells (PBMCs), obtained when the disease was refractory, from a patient treated with antithyroid drugs. Every receptor here comes from a woman aged 40 to 49 with Graves disease.

This clonotype has a count of ten or more. CDR3 nucleotides: TGTGCCAGCAGCTTAGTCGCAGCAGCAACTAATGAAAAACTGTTTTTT. Amino acids: CASSLVAAATNEKLFF. The chain uses TRBV7-9 and TRBJ1-4; no reliable D call. Germline-derived CDR1 and CDR2 are SEHNR and FQNEAQ (reference sequence). The length of the CDR3 is 16 residues. Between the trimmed V and J ends, which lost 1 base and 0 bases, there was a span of 9 bases.

The rearrangement uses TRBV5-1 and TRBJ2-2, with D possibly TRBD1 on 7 matching bases. CDR1 and CDR2 from the germline V gene are SGHRS and YFSETQ. This CDR3 comprises 16 residues. V lost 0 bases, J lost 2 bases, and 11 bases lay in between. The CDR3 loop reads CASSLEGGGNTGELFF. The CDR3 DNA follows: TGCGCCAGCAGCTTGGAAGGAGGGGGCAACACCGGGGAGCTGTTTTTT.

This clonotype was seen ten or more times. V gene TRBV5-5 combines with J gene TRBJ1-1; D ambiguous. This CDR3 region has 15 residues. Trimming stripped 6 bases from V and 1 base from J, with 16 bases between. Per the germline V gene, CDR1 is SGHKS and CDR2 is YYEKEE (reference sequence). CDR3 region: CASTPGPMRNTEAFF. The CDR3 DNA sequence: TGTGCCAGCACCCCTGGACCGATGAGGAACACTGAAGCTTTCTTT.

Many counts were recorded for this clonotype. The genes are TRBV29-1 and TRBJ2-5; possibly TRBD1 for D (5 bases). V lost 4 bases and J lost 0, with 9 bases in between. The CDR3 is 13 residues long. Germline values: CDR1 SQVTM, CDR2 ANQGSEA. CDR3 nucleotide sequence: TGCAGCGTTGTCACAGGAAACCAAGAGACCCAGTACTTC. The encoded protein is CSVVTGNQETQYF.

J is TRBJ1-4 and V is TRBV5-5; 7 nucleotides agree with TRBD1. Germline-derived CDR1 and CDR2 are SGHKS and YYEKEE (reference sequence). V dropped 4 bases and J dropped 8; count of bases not matched to a gene: 11. This CDR3 is built from 15 residues. Here the CDR3 DNA reads TGTGCCAGCAGCATAGGACAGGACCTTGACGAAAAACTGTTTTTT. Encoded protein: CASSIGQDLDEKLFF. Full variable domain (outside the CDR3, taken from reference TRBV5-5 and TRBJ1-4): DAGVTQSPTHLIKTRGQQVTLRCSPISGHKSVSWYQQVLGQGPQFIFQYYEKEERGRGNFPDRFSARQFPNYSSELNVNALLLGDSALYLCASSIGQDLDEKLFFGSGTQLSVL.

The CDR3 DNA sequence: TGTGCCAGCAGTGCCGGGACAGGTCCCTACGAGCAGTACTTC. Protein product: CASSAGTGPYEQYF. The rearrangement uses TRBV27 and TRBJ2-7; 8 bases agree with TRBD1. The CDR3 consists of 14 residues. V shed 5 bases, J shed 2 bases, and the junction held 5 bases outside the gene matches. The V gene's germline CDR1 is MNHEY and CDR2 SMNVEV (reference sequence).

In this sample, this clonotype turned up many times. The gene calls are TRBV5-5 and TRBJ2-7; D possibly corresponds to TRBD2 (6 bases). This CDR3 is built from 14 residues. Looked up from germline, CDR1 is SGHKS and CDR2 is YYEKEE (reference sequence). With 4 bases removed from V and 3 bases from J, the gap between germline ends came to 14 bases. The CDR3 region is CASSRGLMNYEQYF. The CDR3 DNA reads TGTGCCAGCAGCCGGGGACTTATGAACTACGAGCAGTACTTC.

This clonotype was seen at least ten times. V and J are TRBV28 and TRBJ2-7, with 8 positions matching TRBD1. The CDR3 is 13 residues long. Per the germline V gene, CDR1 is MDHEN and CDR2 is SYDVKM. The trim removed 6 bases at V and 3 bases at J, leaving 4 bases unmatched. CDR3 coding DNA: TGTGCCAGCAGGGCGGACAGGGACTACGAGCAGTACTTC. Translation gives CASRADRDYEQYF.

In this sample, this clonotype turned up many times. V is TRBV27 and J is TRBJ1-2, with TRBD1 matching 8 bases. The J segment lost 4 bases and the V segment lost 6 bases, leaving 10 bases of the junction unmatched. This CDR3 comprises 15 residues. CDR1 and CDR2 (germline): MNHEY, SMNVEV (reference sequence). The CDR3 spells CASRNQGQGPYGYTF. The CDR3, as DNA: TGTGCCAGCAGGAACCAAGGACAGGGTCCCTATGGCTACACCTTC.

This clonotype occurred a few times. V and J are TRBV6-1 and TRBJ1-6; possible D gene TRBD1, 5 bases. The V gene's germline CDR1 is MNHNS and CDR2 SASEGT. Trimming removed 6 bases from V and 3 bases from J, with 15 bases in between. This CDR3 is 16 amino acids long. The CDR3 protein is CASRRDLSYYNSPLHF. As DNA, the CDR3 is TGTGCCAGCAGACGGGACCTATCCTACTATAATTCACCCCTCCACTTT.

This clonotype was found a few times. The rearrangement links TRBV2 to TRBJ2-5; no reliable D call. This CDR3 has 12 residues. Germline V gene sequence: CDR1 SNHLY, CDR2 FYNNEI. The V end was cut by 7 bases, the J end by 5 bases, with 11 bases between. CDR3 nucleotide sequence: TGTGCCAGCAAGCAGGCCCATGAGACCCAGTACTTC. It specifies CASKQAHETQYF. The whole variable domain, filled in from reference TRBV2 and TRBJ2-5, reads EPEVTQTPSHQVTQMGQEVILRCVPISNHLYFYWYRQILGQKVEFLVSFYNNEISEKSEIFDDQFSVERPDGSNFTLKIRSTKLEDSAMYFCASKQAHETQYFGPGTRLLVL.

This clonotype was recorded at least ten times. V gene TRBV28 combines with J gene TRBJ2-7, with 7 bases identical to TRBD1. This CDR3 is built from 14 residues. Per the germline V gene, CDR1 is MDHEN and CDR2 is SYDVKM. Germline trimming cut 5 bases from V and 3 bases from J; bases unmatched to any gene: 7. The CDR3 is CASSVQGFGYEQYF. CDR3 in DNA: TGTGCCAGCAGTGTACAGGGGTTTGGCTACGAGCAGTACTTC.

The sample holds a few counts of this clonotype. The rearrangement uses TRBV19 and TRBJ1-5; D ambiguous. With 4 bases removed from V and 2 bases from J, the gap between germline ends came to 12 bases. The CDR3 is 15 residues long. CDR1 is LNHDA, CDR2 SQIVND, per germline (reference sequence). The CDR3 nucleotides are TGTGCCAGTAGTAATGTGGGTCTTCGCAATCAGCCCCAGCATTTT. Translating it yields CASSNVGLRNQPQHF.

This clonotype was recorded many times. V gene TRBV27 combines with J gene TRBJ2-2; 9 nucleotides line up with TRBD1. The V gene end was trimmed by 8 bases and the J gene end by 0 bases; junction bases not matched to a gene: 16. Germline CDR1 is MNHEY and CDR2 is SMNVEV (reference sequence). This CDR3 has 19 amino acids. CDR3 DNA sequence: TGTGCCAGCCACGGACAGGGGCGGAAAAATTTTGCGAACACCGGGGAGCTGTTTTTT. It encodes CASHGQGRKNFANTGELFF.

V usage is TRBV7-2 and J usage is TRBJ1-4, with TRBD1 matching 10 bases. J was trimmed by 8 bases and V by 1 base; bases with no gene match: 4. Germline V gene sequence: CDR1 SGHTA, CDR2 FQGNSA. CDR3 length: 15 amino acids. The CDR3 bases are TGTGCCAGCAGCTTAGTTGGGGACAGGGGCGAAAAACTGTTTTTT. Protein sequence: CASSLVGDRGEKLFF.

This clonotype was recorded at least ten times. The chain uses TRBV11-1 and TRBJ2-2; perhaps TRBD1 as D (5 bases). The CDR3 covers 16 residues. Per the germline V gene, CDR1 is SGHAT and CDR2 is FQDESV (reference sequence). V lost 5 bases, J lost 0 bases, and 13 bases lay in between. Here the CDR3 reads CASSPSVGPNTGELFF. CDR3 DNA: TGTGCCAGCAGCCCATCGGTGGGGCCGAACACCGGGGAGCTGTTTTTT.

The chain couples TRBV5-1 to TRBJ1-1; 8 nucleotides align to TRBD1. The V gene end was trimmed by 4 bases and the J gene end by 0 bases; junction bases not matched to a gene: 5. The CDR3 spans 15 residues. CDR1 SGHRS and CDR2 YFSETQ come from the germline V gene. The CDR3 coding sequence is TGCGCCAGCAGCCCCAGGACAGGGTTGAACACTGAAGCTTTCTTT. Translated, it gives CASSPRTGLNTEAFF. Full variable domain (missing parts from reference TRBV5-1 and TRBJ1-1): KAGVTQTPRYLIKTRGQQVTLSCSPISGHRSVSWYQQTPGQGLQFLFEYFSETQRNKGNFPGRFSGRQFSNSRSEMNVSTLELGDSALYLCASSPRTGLNTEAFFGQGTRLTVV.

In its sample, this clonotype was seen many times. V is TRBV20-1 and J is TRBJ2-7, with 10 positions matching TRBD2. Trimming cost V 4 bases and J 6 bases; bases outside gene matches: 9. The germline V gene has CDR1 DFQATT and CDR2 SNEGSKA (reference sequence). The CDR3 is made up of 14 amino acids. CDR3 sequence (DNA): TGCAGTGCTAAGACCGGGACTAGCGCCTCCGAGCAGTACTTC. It is translated as CSAKTGTSASEQYF.

This clonotype was seen only a few times. V usage is TRBV18 and J usage is TRBJ2-1, with 10 bases identical to TRBD2. V shed 5 bases and J 8 bases; nucleotides not matched to a gene: 6. From germline, CDR1 is KGHSH and CDR2 LQKENI. This CDR3 is 14 amino acids long. As DNA, the CDR3 is TGTGCCAGCTCAAGGCTAGCGGGAGTGTATGAGCAGTTCTTC. Translating it yields CASSRLAGVYEQFF.

In its sample, this clonotype was seen many times. The CDR3 loop reads CASSQDFETDAETQYF. For the CDR3, the DNA is TGTGCCAGCAGCCAAGATTTCGAGACAGACGCGGAGACCCAGTACTTC. This chain links TRBV14 with TRBJ2-5; TRBD1 might be the D (5 bases). This CDR3 has 16 residues. Trimming pared 0 bases from V and 5 bases from J, leaving 16 bases between. Per germline, CDR1 SGHDN and CDR2 FVKESK.

The chain's CDR3 is CASSLGQGVNEKLFF. CDR3 in DNA: TGTGCCAGCAGCTTGGGACAGGGTGTGAATGAAAAACTGTTTTTT. V and J are TRBV7-9 and TRBJ1-4; TRBD1 aligns across 9 bases. This CDR3 comprises 15 residues. Germline values: CDR1 SEHNR, CDR2 FQNEAQ (reference sequence). The junction had 4 bases not matched to a gene; V was cut back by 3 bases and J by 5 bases.

The sample holds many counts of this clonotype. This chain joins TRBV5-1 and TRBJ1-4; no clear D. The CDR3 has 14 residues. Germline CDR1 SGHRS, CDR2 YFSETQ. Trimming removed 4 bases at V and 0 bases at J, with 7 bases between. CDR3 residues: CASSRIATNEKLFF. CDR3 coding DNA: TGCGCCAGCAGCCGCATTGCAACTAATGAAAAACTGTTTTTT.

This clonotype was observed a handful of times. V usage is TRBV15 and J usage is TRBJ2-3; perhaps TRBD1 as D (6 bases). Germline V gene sequence: CDR1 LNHNV, CDR2 YYDKDF (reference sequence). Between the trimmed V and J ends, which lost 9 bases and 1 base, there was a span of 20 bases. This CDR3 region has 16 residues. The CDR3: CATEPKQGKGTDTQYF. Written as DNA, the CDR3 is TGTGCCACTGAACCTAAGCAGGGGAAAGGCACAGATACGCAGTATTTT.

This clonotype was seen repeatedly, ten times or more. This chain uses TRBV11-2 with TRBJ2-7; 11 nucleotides line up with TRBD1. V trimming: 4 bases; J trimming: 6 bases; junction bases outside the gene matches: 2. The CDR3 sequence is 13 residues long. Germline CDR1 SGHAT, CDR2 FQNNGV. The CDR3 nucleotides are TGTGCCAGCAGCTCGGACAGGGGGCTCGAGCAGTACTTC. It encodes CASSSDRGLEQYF.

This clonotype was detected many times. V and J are TRBV12-3 or TRBV12-4 and TRBJ2-4; tentative D call: TRBD1 (6 bases). The CDR3 spans 14 residues. Between the trimmed V and J ends, which lost 3 bases and 5 bases, there was a span of 11 bases. The CDR3 DNA sequence: TGTGCCAGCAGTTTCAGGGGATCCGAAAACATTCAGTACTTC. This sequence encodes CASSFRGSENIQYF.

V usage is TRBV29-1 and J usage is TRBJ2-5, with D possibly being TRBD1 or TRBD2 (5 bases each). The better agreement between TRBJ2-1 and the DNA end casts doubt on the J call. There are 12 residues in the CDR3. The germline V gene encodes CDR1 SQVTM and CDR2 ANQGSEA. The CDR3 DNA is TGCAGCTTTCGAGAGGGGTACAATGAGCAGTTCTTC. Protein sequence: CSFREGYNEQFF.